The 21 T cell receptor beta chains below all came from one sample that was sequenced in a study of shared clonotypes between healthy human individuals. Data came from immunoSEQ multiplex PCR; TCRdb stores just in-frame clones and leaves some out. The table shows about 490,000 clones, with approximately 80% occurring only once. The sequencing input was PBMCs. All receptors come from a woman aged 40 to 49 in good health. Some clones in this sample may be carry-over from other donors' samples.

This clone showed up many times. The CDR3 DNA reads TGTGCCAGCAGGCCGGGACAGGGACTCTATGGCTACACCTTC. Protein: CASRPGQGLYGYTF. This rearrangement joins TRBV6-1 to TRBJ1-2; the match to TRBD1 covers 9 bases. Germline assignment: CDR1 MNHNS and CDR2 SASEGT. The ends lost 6 bases at V and 4 bases at J; junction bases unmatched: 6. This CDR3 has 14 residues.

The chain uses TRBV7-2 and TRBJ2-1; 11 nucleotides align to TRBD2. The germline V gene encodes CDR1 SGHTA and CDR2 FQGNSA. The CDR3 runs to 19 residues. V was pared by 5 bases and J by 0 bases, with 12 bases of the junction left unmatched. CDR3: CASSTPGLADPSSYNEQFF. In DNA, the CDR3 is TGTGCCAGCAGCACCCCGGGACTAGCGGATCCGAGCTCCTACAATGAGCAGTTCTTC.

Of note for this clone: With only one base between it and a far larger clone, this is likely a read error. The same CDR3 can be traced to other DNA sequences in this sample. V and J are TRBV2 and TRBJ2-3, with 8 bases that match TRBD2. Germline trimming cut 1 base from V and 3 bases from J; bases unmatched to any gene: 0. Germline V CDR1 and CDR2: SNHLY, FYNNEI. The CDR3 has 14 amino acids. CDR3 protein: CASSEGLATDTQYF. CDR3 nucleotides: TGTGCCAGCAGTGAAGGACTAGCGACAGATACGCAGTATTTT.

V is TRBV4-3 and J is TRBJ2-1; D is unresolved. Trimming removed 1 base from V and 9 bases from J, with 10 bases in between. The CDR3 sequence is 13 residues long. Germline-derived CDR1 and CDR2 are LGHNA and YSLEER. The CDR3 sequence is CASSQVGAGEQFF. The CDR3 coding sequence is TGCGCCAGCAGCCAAGTTGGCGCAGGTGAGCAGTTCTTC.

The chain carries TRBV4-2 and TRBJ1-3, with D perhaps TRBD1 (5 bases). V lost 5 bases to trimming and J lost 2 bases, with 19 bases between them. CDR1 LGHNA and CDR2 YNFKEQ come from the germline V gene. CDR3 length: 17 residues. CDR3 region: CASSYSPTGKAGNTIYF. The CDR3 DNA is TGTGCCAGCAGCTACTCCCCCACAGGTAAAGCTGGAAACACCATATATTTT.

This clone was counted between two and nine times. This chain connects TRBV7-2 to TRBJ2-1; D is uncertain. V was shortened by 2 bases and J by 9 bases, with 5 bases between the two germline ends. The CDR3 length is 11 residues. Germline V gene lookup returns CDR1 SGHTA and CDR2 FQGNSA. The CDR3 nucleotides read TGTGCCAGCAGCTTATCTGCTGAGCAGTTCTTC. Its translation is CASSLSAEQFF.

The chain combines TRBV4-2 with TRBJ2-1; D assignment may be TRBD1 or TRBD2 (5 bases each). Per germline, CDR1 LGHNA and CDR2 YNFKEQ. The CDR3 covers 17 residues. Trimming took off 2 bases at V and 0 bases at J, with 14 bases between the two ends. The CDR3 DNA is TGTGCCAGCAGCCAACGGGGACCCAACTTCTCCTACAATGAGCAGTTCTTC. It specifies CASSQRGPNFSYNEQFF.

J is TRBJ2-7 and V is TRBV7-2; possible D gene TRBD1, 6 bases. This CDR3 is built from 14 residues. The germline V gene encodes CDR1 SGHTA and CDR2 FQGNSA. Trimming pared 1 base from V and 6 bases from J, leaving 13 bases between. The CDR3 region is CASSLGLSGVEQYF. CDR3 bases: TGTGCCAGCAGCTTAGGGTTATCAGGGGTCGAGCAGTACTTC.

A few counts support this clone. The V and J genes are TRBV7-2 and TRBJ1-1, with TRBD1 as a possible D gene (5 bases). Trimming shortened V by 4 bases and J by 1 base, and 7 bases separated the two germline ends. The CDR3 length is 13 residues. Germline-derived CDR1 and CDR2 are SGHTA and FQGNSA. CDR3 loop: CASSYDRNTEAFF. The CDR3 DNA reads TGTGCCAGCAGCTACGACAGGAACACTGAAGCTTTCTTT.

The chain recombines TRBV5-4 with TRBJ1-1; D gene unclear. Germline values: CDR1 SGHNT, CDR2 YYREEE (reference sequence). V lost 3 bases and J 4 bases, leaving 13 bases between the germline ends. This CDR3 comprises 14 residues. The CDR3 loop is CASSSTTHGTEAFF. The CDR3 bases are TGTGCCAGCAGCTCAACGACACACGGCACTGAAGCTTTCTTT. The whole variable domain, remainder taken from reference TRBV5-4 and TRBJ1-1, is ETGVTQSPTHLIKTRGQQVTLRCSSQSGHNTVSWYQQALGQGPQFIFQYYREEENGRGNFPPRFSGLQFPNYSSELNVNALELDDSALYLCASSSTTHGTEAFFGQGTRLTVV.

The rearrangement joins TRBV23-1 to TRBJ2-7; perhaps TRBD1 as D (6 bases). TRBV23-1 is an ORF, with its function uncertain. The CDR3 is made up of 14 amino acids. V was pared by 7 bases and J by 7 bases, with 20 bases between. Written as DNA, the CDR3 is TGCGCCAGCAAACCGGGAAACAGGGAACTGGAGCAGTACTTC. Translating it yields CASKPGNRELEQYF.

The V gene is TRBV7-2, the J gene TRBJ2-7, with D unresolved. Germline CDR1 reads SGHTA; CDR2 reads FQGNSA. Between the trimmed V and J ends, which lost 3 bases and 6 bases, there was a span of 15 bases. This CDR3 is 14 amino acids long. CDR3 amino acids: CASSFSSMTSEQYF. In DNA, the CDR3 is TGTGCCAGCAGCTTCTCCAGCATGACCTCCGAGCAGTACTTC.

CDR3 amino acids: CSVEDPGGLSYTF. The CDR3 coding sequence is TGCAGCGTTGAAGACCCAGGGGGCTTAAGCTACACCTTC. This chain joins TRBV29-1 and TRBJ1-2, with 8 bases identical to TRBD1. Trimming cost V 0 bases and J 9 bases; bases outside gene matches: 6. CDR3 size: 13 residues. Per the germline V gene, CDR1 is SQVTM and CDR2 is ANQGSEA.

In its sample, this clone was seen a few times. The chain couples TRBV28 to TRBJ1-1, with D tentatively TRBD1 (6 bases). The germline V gene has CDR1 MDHEN and CDR2 SYDVKM. This CDR3 contains 16 residues. V lost 5 bases, J lost 3 bases, and 19 bases lay in between. The CDR3 loop reads CASSPRGRGGDTEAFF. For the CDR3, the DNA is TGTGCCAGCAGTCCAAGGGGCAGGGGTGGGGACACTGAAGCTTTCTTT.

The genes are TRBV2 and TRBJ1-5; no clear D. Germline V gene sequence: CDR1 SNHLY, CDR2 FYNNEI. The length of the CDR3 is 14 residues. Trimming stripped 6 bases from V and 2 bases from J, with 11 bases between. CDR3 nucleotide sequence: TGTGCCAGCAGCGCGATAATGGGCAATCAGCCCCAGCATTTT. Its protein product is CASSAIMGNQPQHF.

The chain employs TRBV13 and TRBJ1-2; D remains unclear. CDR3 length: 15 residues. The germline gives CDR1 PRHDT, CDR2 FYEKMQ (reference sequence). The V end lost 2 bases, the J end lost 0 bases, and 10 bases lay between the germline ends. CDR3 residues: CASSLLGKANYGYTF. CDR3 coding DNA: TGTGCCAGCAGCTTACTGGGGAAAGCTAACTATGGCTACACCTTC.

CDR3 amino acids: CASSEQVGDTEAFF. For the CDR3, the DNA is TGTGCCAGCAGTGAACAGGTAGGCGACACTGAAGCTTTCTTT. The chain joins TRBV2 to TRBJ1-1, with D unresolved. CDR3 length: 14 amino acids. The germline gives CDR1 SNHLY, CDR2 FYNNEI. Trimming pared 2 bases from V and 3 bases from J, leaving 10 bases between.

In regard to this clone: It may be a read error: a sequence one base away is much more abundant. The same CDR3 arises from other DNA sequences in this sample as well. The CDR3 sequence: CASSPYNEQFF. CDR3 in DNA: TGTGCCAGCTCACCCTACAATGAGCAGTTCTTC. The chain is built from TRBV18 and TRBJ2-1; D is ambiguous. The CDR3 spans 11 residues. Deletions cut 3 bases from V and 3 bases from J, with 0 bases between. The germline V gene encodes CDR1 KGHSH and CDR2 LQKENI.

In this sample, this clone turned up a few times. The J gene is TRBJ2-1, the V gene TRBV5-1; the D gene is possibly TRBD1 (7 bases). Germline V gene lookup returns CDR1 SGHRS and CDR2 YFSETQ. The V gene lost 4 bases and the J gene lost 7 bases, with 18 bases spanning the gap. This CDR3 is built from 15 residues. CDR3 in amino acids: CASSITQGGYNEQFF. The CDR3 bases are TGCGCCAGCAGCATAACCCAGGGGGGATATAATGAGCAGTTCTTC.

This clone was seen a few times. The rearrangement joins TRBV7-2 to TRBJ2-7; 10 positions agree with TRBD2. The CDR3 loop spans 16 amino acids. The trim removed 3 bases at V and 6 bases at J, leaving 11 bases unmatched. The germline V gene has CDR1 SGHTA and CDR2 FQGNSA. Written as DNA, the CDR3 is TGTGCCAGCAGCTTTGGGGCTCTAGCGGGAGCTGGCGAGCAGTACTTC. Its translation: CASSFGALAGAGEQYF.

The genes are TRBV5-1 and TRBJ2-3; D might be TRBD2 (6 bases). Trimming stripped 1 base from V and 7 bases from J, with 10 bases between. CDR1 and CDR2 (germline): SGHRS, YFSETQ. This CDR3 region has 13 residues. The CDR3 sequence is CASSLWGENTQYF. The CDR3 region has the DNA TGCGCCAGCAGCTTGTGGGGGGAAAATACGCAGTATTTT.